This record concerns one T cell receptor beta chain sequence. The target antigen is unknown. Researchers ran the PCR with 60 Vbeta and 13 Jbeta primers. Original processing methods: The authors later counted 65 million to 90 million unique TCR beta chains, some 10 million of them shared. Sequencing was performed with immunoSEQ multiplex PCR; in TCRdb, only in-frame clones are kept and a portion is missing. That table furnishes V, J and clone size, whereas the DNA furnished D and trimming. The table records about 64,000 clones, roughly two thirds of them present only once. These data are taken from a study of cytomegalovirus exposure and HLA in healthy donors. Study-wide results and caveats: TCR beta sequences reportedly predicted the HLA-A and HLA-B alleles of most subjects accurately.

In germline, CDR1 is MDHEN, CDR2 SYDVKM. This CDR3 has 16 amino acids. The V and J ends lost 1 base and 1 base respectively, with 14 bases between them. V gene TRBV28 combines with J gene TRBJ2-7; a possible D gene is TRBD2 (6 bases). This TCR was sampled from a woman aged 45-60 years in good health and CMV-seronegative. The sample taken for sequencing was PBMCs. DNA of the CDR3: TGTGCCAGCAGTTTATTGGGGGGAGCAGAATCCTACGAGCAGTACTTC. It is translated as CASSLLGGAESYEQYF. Drawing the rest from reference TRBV28 and TRBJ2-7, the complete variable domain is DVKVTQSSRYLVKRTGEKVFLECVQDMDHENMFWYRQDPGLGLRLIYFSYDVKMKEKGDIPEGYSVSREKKERFSLILESASTNQTSMYLCASSLLGGAESYEQYFGPGTRLTVT.